A single sample is the source of the 16 T cell receptor beta chains below, sequenced in a study of shared T cell receptors in the human thymus. Data came from immunoSEQ multiplex PCR; TCRdb stores just in-frame clones and leaves some out. The table has 700,000 or so clones, approximately 85% seen once. In addition, the sample was reused for a study of human thymus T cells.

The sequenced sample was thymocytes. Every receptor here comes from a girl under three years old with a congenital heart defect.

The chain employs TRBV5-1 and TRBJ2-5, with D maybe TRBD2 (6 bases). Germline V CDR1 and CDR2: SGHRS, YFSETQ. V lost 0 bases and J lost 4, with 10 bases in between. The CDR3 is 14 residues long. CDR3 in amino acids: CASSLESGRETQYF. The CDR3 coding sequence is TGCGCCAGCAGCTTGGAGTCCGGGAGAGAGACCCAGTACTTC.

V gene TRBV20-1 combines with J gene TRBJ1-1; D possibly corresponds to TRBD1 (5 bases). The CDR3 has 11 residues. V was clipped by 6 bases and J by 11 bases, with 16 bases between them. CDR1 and CDR2 (germline): DFQATT, SNEGSKA (reference sequence). The CDR3 loop is CSAERSQGAFF. The CDR3 nucleotides read TGCAGTGCCGAACGAAGCCAGGGTGCTTTCTTT.

The V and J genes are TRBV9 and TRBJ1-2; D might be TRBD1 (6 bases). Trimming took 0 bases from V and 4 from J, leaving 13 bases between them. CDR1 and CDR2 (germline): SGDLS, YYNGEE. The CDR3 spans 15 residues. The CDR3 loop is CASSVGAGDGYGYTF. The CDR3 coding sequence is TGTGCCAGCAGCGTAGGGGCAGGGGACGGCTATGGCTACACCTTC.

The V gene is TRBV5-1, the J gene TRBJ1-2; 7 positions agree with TRBD1. V dropped 4 bases and J dropped 6; count of bases not matched to a gene: 9. Germline CDR1 is SGHRS and CDR2 is YFSETQ. This CDR3 spans 14 amino acids. CDR3 in DNA: TGCGCCAGCAGCGTGAACAGGGGACTCAATGGCTACACCTTC. This encodes CASSVNRGLNGYTF.

V usage is TRBV5-1 and J usage is TRBJ2-3; 15 nucleotides line up with TRBD2. CDR1 is SGHRS and CDR2 is YFSETQ in the germline V gene. The CDR3 contains 19 residues. The ends lost 4 bases at V and 1 base at J; junction bases unmatched: 10. The DNA for the CDR3 is TGCGCCAGCAGCCCGGGACTAGCGGGGGGACCTCTTCGCACAGATACGCAGTATTTT. Amino acid sequence: CASSPGLAGGPLRTDTQYF.

The chain uses TRBV6-1 and TRBJ1-2; the D gene is possibly TRBD1 (5 bases). The CDR3 length is 17 residues. The V end was cut by 2 bases, the J end by 4 bases, with 20 bases between. The germline V gene encodes CDR1 MNHNS and CDR2 SASEGT. CDR3 residues: CASSECLSRDSAYGYTF. The CDR3 DNA reads TGTGCCAGCAGTGAATGCCTCTCCCGGGACTCAGCCTATGGCTACACCTTC.

The genes are TRBV7-8 and TRBJ2-5, with a weak D call TRBD2 (5 bases). The CDR3 loop spans 16 amino acids. Trimming took off 4 bases at V and 13 bases at J, with 28 bases between the two ends. The germline V gene has CDR1 SGHVS and CDR2 FQNEAQ. The CDR3 here is CASSSVGDGPGDILYF. DNA for the CDR3: TGTGCCAGCAGCTCCGTCGGGGATGGCCCCGGGGATATATTGTACTTC.

The rearrangement joins TRBV5-1 to TRBJ2-7, with a possible D match to TRBD1 (5 bases). The germline gives CDR1 SGHRS, CDR2 YFSETQ. Between the trimmed V and J ends, which lost 3 bases and 3 bases, there was a span of 16 bases. There are 15 residues in the CDR3. CDR3 nucleotide sequence: TGCGCCAGCAGCTCGTACGAGTTAGGGGACTACGAGCAGTACTTC. It codes for CASSSYELGDYEQYF.

This sequence joins TRBV27 and TRBJ2-1; 8 bases match TRBD2. Germline loops: CDR1 MNHEY, CDR2 SMNVEV (reference sequence). V shed 6 bases, J shed 7 bases, and the junction held 8 bases outside the gene matches. The CDR3 runs 14 residues. As DNA, the CDR3 is TGTGCCAGCAGCCCCGGGGGGGCCTGGAATGAGCAGTTCTTC. Translation: CASSPGGAWNEQFF.

The chain joins TRBV6-4 to TRBJ1-2; a weak D match, TRBD1 (6 bases). Germline CDR1 reads MRHNA; CDR2 reads SNTAGT. The V gene lost 6 bases and the J gene lost 4 bases, with 12 bases spanning the gap. The CDR3 consists of 13 residues. The CDR3 DNA reads as TGTGCCAGCAGGATGGGACAAAGCTATGGCTACACCTTC. This gives the protein CASRMGQSYGYTF.

This sequence joins TRBV2 and TRBJ1-1, with no clear D. Germline V gene data show CDR1 as SNHLY and CDR2 as FYNNEI. The CDR3 has 13 residues. V lost 8 bases to trimming and J lost 2 bases, with 12 bases between them. The CDR3 here is CASVKLPNTEAFF. CDR3 DNA sequence: TGTGCCAGCGTGAAGCTCCCCAACACTGAAGCTTTCTTT. Full variable domain (outside the CDR3, taken from reference TRBV2 and TRBJ1-1): EPEVTQTPSHQVTQMGQEVILRCVPISNHLYFYWYRQILGQKVEFLVSFYNNEISEKSEIFDDQFSVERPDGSNFTLKIRSTKLEDSAMYFCASVKLPNTEAFFGQGTRLTVV.

V usage is TRBV5-5 and J usage is TRBJ1-1; D is perhaps TRBD1 (5 bases). Looked up from germline, CDR1 is SGHKS and CDR2 is YYEKEE (reference sequence). V shed 3 bases and J shed 11 bases, with 29 bases lying between them. The CDR3 loop spans 17 amino acids. The CDR3 region is CASSSDVQVRSHGGAFF. CDR3 DNA sequence: TGTGCCAGCAGCTCAGACGTTCAAGTGAGGTCCCACGGGGGGGCTTTCTTT.

Concerning this clone itself: Other DNA sequences in this sample translate to the same CDR3. The gene calls are TRBV27 and TRBJ1-1; no clear D. V was shortened by 0 bases and J by 1 base, with 6 bases between the two germline ends. The CDR3 loop spans 14 amino acids. Germline assignment: CDR1 MNHEY and CDR2 SMNVEV (reference sequence). The CDR3 nucleotides are TGTGCCAGCAGTTTATCCGGGGAGAACACTGAAGCTTTCTTT. Its protein is CASSLSGENTEAFF.

The chain has TRBV10-3 and TRBJ2-7; D is possibly TRBD1 (6 bases). Trimming removed 7 bases at V and 4 bases at J, with 14 bases between. Germline loops: CDR1 ENHRY, CDR2 SYGVKD. The CDR3 extends over 13 amino acids. The CDR3 loop reads CAIKAGDSYEQYF. CDR3 DNA sequence: TGTGCCATCAAGGCAGGGGATAGTTACGAGCAGTACTTC.

The J gene is TRBJ1-1, the V gene TRBV7-9, with TRBD1 matching 9 bases. Trimming at V came to 4 bases and at J to 3 bases, leaving 9 bases not matched to a gene. This CDR3 is 16 amino acids long. The germline V gene encodes CDR1 SEHNR and CDR2 FQNEAQ (reference sequence). This CDR3 reads CASSWTGQGGDTEAFF. The CDR3 DNA reads as TGTGCCAGCAGCTGGACGGGACAGGGTGGAGACACTGAAGCTTTCTTT.

This chain links TRBV4-1 with TRBJ2-7; no firm D call. The CDR3 extends over 17 amino acids. The V end lost 0 bases, the J end lost 3 bases, and 18 bases lay between the germline ends. CDR1 MGHRA and CDR2 YSYEKL come from the germline V gene. DNA of the CDR3: TGCGCCAGCAGCCAAGATCTCGCGTCCTTCCGATACTACGAGCAGTACTTC. Its translation: CASSQDLASFRYYEQYF.